The clone carrying this T cell receptor beta chain was counted only a few times. The data are from a study of blood T cells in healthy people across ages. Germline V gene sequence: CDR1 SGHRS, CDR2 YFSETQ. The CDR3 has 14 residues. V lost 8 bases and J lost 0, with 13 bases in between. Alongside a J-beta primer mix, a sample-barcoded 5' primer served in a second PCR lasting roughly 7 to 11 cycles. TCRdb called the 5' RACE reads again in MiXCR, with one record for every CDR3 protein. The sample has 850,000 or so distinct CDR3 sequences; 29% are singletons. The source is an elderly woman in good health. Sequenced input: blood. The rearrangement joins TRBV5-1 to TRBJ2-3, with no clear D. In DNA, the CDR3 is TGCGCCAGTCGATGGGAAACTAGCACAGATACGCAGTATTTT. This sequence encodes CASRWETSTDTQYF.